Included here is one T cell receptor beta chain sequence, with context. The method was immunoSEQ multiplex PCR; TCRdb's version includes in-frame clones alone and lacks a portion of them. The sample shows 70,000 to 90,000 clones, more than 75% of them seen only once. This entry belongs to a study of PD-L1 blockade in urothelial cancer. For the study at large: Patients with male sex and bladder-origin urothelial cancer accounted for about 85% of the roughly 30 enrolled. Between 0 and 3 prior chemotherapy regimens had been given to patients. Median blood clonality was about 0.086, with 75,000 to 90,000 unique TCRs.

The CDR3 has 19 amino acids. Germline assignment: CDR1 SGHRS and CDR2 YFSETQ. Unmatched junction bases numbered 18, after V lost 0 bases and J lost 7 bases. This clonotype was sampled from a man in his 70s with urothelial cancer. The sequences come from PBMCs, collected around atezolizumab (anti-PD-L1) treatment. The chain joins TRBV5-1 to TRBJ2-1; 8 positions agree with TRBD1. CDR3 coding DNA: TGCGCCAGCAGCTTGGCCCCCGGATTGGGCGGACAGGGAGCTAATGAGCAGTTCTTC. This sequence encodes CASSLAPGLGGQGANEQFF.